The rows below give T cell receptor beta chains drawn from one sample of a study of PD-L1 blockade in urothelial cancer. Repertoires were generated with immunoSEQ multiplex PCR, while TCRdb's copy carries only in-frame clones and drops some. The repertoire holds around 20,000 clones, with almost 90% as singletons. This specimen was PBMCs, taken around atezolizumab (anti-PD-L1) treatment. The source is a man aged 50 to 59 with urothelial cancer. CDR3s leave out the opening cysteine and the closing phenylalanine or tryptophan. A D gene is named only where the DNA matches it firmly. Clone size appears in some rows only: once, few, many, or a class for an expanded clone.

V gene	clone size	D gene	J gene	CDR3 protein
TRBV28	NA	NA	TRBJ2-7	ASRAPGLTYSYEQY
TRBV5-1	few	TRBD2	TRBJ2-3	ASSSGLAGGFTDTQY
TRBV30	NA	TRBD1	TRBJ1-2	AWSPPGQINYGYT
TRBV5-5	NA	TRBD1	TRBJ1-2	ASIRQGGFDGYT
TRBV7-3	NA	NA	TRBJ2-7	ASSLYGGGHSYEQY
TRBV28	few	NA	TRBJ1-1	ASSHGLPSWGTEAF
TRBV4-1	NA	TRBD1	TRBJ2-2	ASSQVMGQPTGELF
TRBV5-1	NA	TRBD1	TRBJ1-1	ASSLIQGVSHTEAF
TRBV2	once	TRBD2	TRBJ2-7	ASSDPVASGSHEQY
TRBV7-6	NA	TRBD2	TRBJ2-3	ASSQTSGSPDTQY
TRBV7-8	NA	NA	TRBJ2-3	ASSPLSQGSTDTQY
TRBV2	NA	TRBD2	TRBJ2-1	ASLDELAGDNEQF
TRBV19	NA	TRBD1	TRBJ2-1	ASSAGQGVGEQF
TRBV7-2	NA	NA	TRBJ2-3	ASSLMRTDTQY
TRBV5-1	NA	TRBD1	TRBJ2-7	ASSQGQGVYYEQY